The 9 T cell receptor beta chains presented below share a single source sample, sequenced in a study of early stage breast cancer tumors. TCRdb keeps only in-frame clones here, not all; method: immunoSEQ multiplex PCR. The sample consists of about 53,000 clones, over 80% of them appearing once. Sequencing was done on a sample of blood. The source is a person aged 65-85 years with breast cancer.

CDR3 region: CASSPSGNGNEQFF. The CDR3 DNA reads as TGTGCCAGCAGCCCTAGCGGTAATGGGAATGAGCAGTTCTTC. The chain links TRBV9 to TRBJ2-1; 7 nucleotides line up with TRBD2. Germline assignment: CDR1 SGDLS and CDR2 YYNGEE. The CDR3 contains 14 residues. J was trimmed by 7 bases and V by 4 bases; bases with no gene match: 8.

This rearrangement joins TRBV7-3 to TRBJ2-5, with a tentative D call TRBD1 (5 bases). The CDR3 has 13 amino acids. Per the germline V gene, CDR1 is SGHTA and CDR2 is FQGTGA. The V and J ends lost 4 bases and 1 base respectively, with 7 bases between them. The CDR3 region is CASSWGLQETQYF. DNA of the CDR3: TGTGCCAGCAGCTGGGGCCTCCAAGAGACCCAGTACTTC.

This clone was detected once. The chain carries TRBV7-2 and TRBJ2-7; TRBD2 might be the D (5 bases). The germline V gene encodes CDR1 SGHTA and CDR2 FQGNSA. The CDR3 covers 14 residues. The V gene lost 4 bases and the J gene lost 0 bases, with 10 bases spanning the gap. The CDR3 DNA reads TGTGCCAGCAGCTCCCAAGCGGACTCCTACGAGCAGTACTTC. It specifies CASSSQADSYEQYF.

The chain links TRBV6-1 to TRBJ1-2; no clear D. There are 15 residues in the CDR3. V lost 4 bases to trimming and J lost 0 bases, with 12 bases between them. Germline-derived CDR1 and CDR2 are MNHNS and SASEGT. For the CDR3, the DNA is TGTGCCAGCAGTGGGTCGAGGGCGGCTAACTATGGCTACACCTTC. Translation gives CASSGSRAANYGYTF.

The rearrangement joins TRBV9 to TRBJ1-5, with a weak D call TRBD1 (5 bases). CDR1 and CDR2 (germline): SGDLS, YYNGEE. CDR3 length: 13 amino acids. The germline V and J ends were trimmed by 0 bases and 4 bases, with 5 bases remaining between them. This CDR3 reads CASSVGQNQPQHF. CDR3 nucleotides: TGTGCCAGCAGCGTAGGACAGAATCAGCCCCAGCATTTT.

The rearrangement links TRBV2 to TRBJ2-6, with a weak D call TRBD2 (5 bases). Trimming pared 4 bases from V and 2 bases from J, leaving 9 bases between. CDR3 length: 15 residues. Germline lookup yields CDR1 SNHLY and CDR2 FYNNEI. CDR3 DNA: TGTGCCAGCAGTGCGGGGAATGCTGGGGCCAACGTCCTGACTTTC. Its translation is CASSAGNAGANVLTF.

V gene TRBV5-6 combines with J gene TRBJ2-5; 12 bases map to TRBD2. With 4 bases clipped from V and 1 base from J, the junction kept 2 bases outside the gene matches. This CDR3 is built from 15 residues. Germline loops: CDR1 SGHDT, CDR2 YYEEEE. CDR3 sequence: CASSRGLAGQETQYF. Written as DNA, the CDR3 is TGTGCCAGCAGCAGGGGACTAGCGGGCCAAGAGACCCAGTACTTC.

The CDR3 DNA reads TGTGCCAGCAGCTTGGGACAGAACACTGAAGCTTTCTTT. It is translated as CASSLGQNTEAFF. The chain has TRBV7-9 and TRBJ1-1; tentative D call: TRBD1 (6 bases). Trimming removed 3 bases at V and 1 base at J, with 6 bases between. The length of the CDR3 is 13 residues. Germline CDR1 reads SEHNR; CDR2 reads FQNEAQ (reference sequence).

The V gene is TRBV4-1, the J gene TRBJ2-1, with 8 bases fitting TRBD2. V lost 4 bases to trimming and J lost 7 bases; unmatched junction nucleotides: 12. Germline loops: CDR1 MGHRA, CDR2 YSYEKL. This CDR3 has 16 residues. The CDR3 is CASSPRAAGERNEQFF. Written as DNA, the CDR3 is TGCGCCAGCAGCCCAAGAGCAGCGGGGGAGCGTAATGAGCAGTTCTTC.